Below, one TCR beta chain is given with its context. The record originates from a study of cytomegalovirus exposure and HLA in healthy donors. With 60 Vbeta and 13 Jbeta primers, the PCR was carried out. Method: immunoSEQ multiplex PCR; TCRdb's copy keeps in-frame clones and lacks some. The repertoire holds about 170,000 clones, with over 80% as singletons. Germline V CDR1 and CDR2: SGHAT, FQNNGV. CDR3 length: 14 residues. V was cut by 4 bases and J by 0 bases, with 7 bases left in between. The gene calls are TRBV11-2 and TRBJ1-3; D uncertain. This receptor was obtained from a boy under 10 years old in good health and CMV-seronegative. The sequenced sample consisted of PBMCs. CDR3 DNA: TGTGCCAGCAGCTCCCCGGTCTCTGGAAACACCATATATTTT. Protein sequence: CASSSPVSGNTIYF.